These 21 T cell receptor beta chains came from one sample sequenced in a study of blood T cell repertoires in COVID-19 (TCRdb year 2020). Library creation used the immunoSEQ multiplex PCR assay. TCRdb stores this immuneACCESS table with in-frame sequences only. Part of the clones is absent; in the studies checked, under half of the shortfall reflects unresolved V genes, and no reason is known for the rest. The sample table shows 150,000 to 200,000 clones, and approximately 88% are seen once. Less than 8.5% of the sample rests with the top ten. Sequences were obtained from PBMCs or T cells enriched from blood (not recorded which). The receptors were sampled from a woman aged 45-65 years who had recovered from COVID-19.

V is TRBV4-1 and J is TRBJ2-7; 7 bases map to TRBD1. Germline CDR1 reads MGHRA; CDR2 reads YSYEKL. Trimming took 4 bases from V and 3 from J; bases not matched to a gene: 15. The CDR3 sequence is 17 residues long. CDR3 nucleotide sequence: TGCGCCAGCAGCCGACTACAGGGGATGGGGGCGTACTACGAGCAGTACTTC. Protein product: CASSRLQGMGAYYEQYF.

The CDR3 is CASSWGQLNTEAFF. The DNA of the CDR3 is TGTGCCAGCAGTTGGGGACAGCTGAACACTGAAGCTTTCTTT. This chain links TRBV3-1 (or the pseudogene TRBV3-2) with TRBJ1-1; 7 nucleotides match TRBD1. The CDR3 consists of 14 residues. The V gene's germline CDR1 is LGHDT and CDR2 YNNKEL (reference sequence). The V segment lost 6 bases and the J segment 0 bases; nucleotides outside the gene matches: 4.

The chain combines TRBV11-2 with TRBJ2-3; D perhaps matches TRBD2 (5 bases). Germline V gene data show CDR1 as SGHAT and CDR2 as FQNNGV. The V and J ends lost 6 bases and 0 bases respectively, with 13 bases between them. CDR3 length: 15 residues. For the CDR3, the DNA is TGTGCCAGCAGTATCCCCGGGATTAGCACAGATACGCAGTATTTT. This codes for CASSIPGISTDTQYF.

This chain links TRBV4-2 with TRBJ2-1, with D perhaps TRBD2 (5 bases). Germline V CDR1 and CDR2: LGHNA, YNFKEQ. The CDR3 is made up of 15 amino acids. V lost 1 base to trimming and J lost 2 bases, with 9 bases between them. Written as DNA, the CDR3 is TGTGCCAGCAGCCAAGTCCTAGCCACCTACAATGAGCAGTTCTTC. It translates to CASSQVLATYNEQFF.

In this sample, this clone turned up once. This rearrangement joins TRBV20-1 to TRBJ2-7; a weak D match, TRBD1 (5 bases). The V end lost 3 bases, the J end lost 5 bases, and 8 bases lay between the germline ends. The CDR3 covers 11 residues. Per the germline V gene, CDR1 is DFQATT and CDR2 is SNEGSKA (reference sequence). The CDR3: CSASIGDEQYF. The CDR3 nucleotides read TGCAGTGCTAGTATAGGGGACGAGCAGTACTTC.

The chain joins TRBV2 to TRBJ2-1, with a tentative D call TRBD1 (6 bases). This CDR3 is built from 13 residues. V dropped 8 bases and J dropped 6 bases, with 14 bases sitting between them. The germline gives CDR1 SNHLY, CDR2 FYNNEI. CDR3 DNA sequence: TGTGCCAGCGGTCCGTGGGGGCGCAATGAGCAGTTCTTC. Its translation: CASGPWGRNEQFF.

This chain links TRBV5-4 with TRBJ1-2; D is unresolved. CDR3 size: 14 residues. With 4 bases removed from V and 4 bases from J, the gap between germline ends came to 14 bases. Germline V CDR1 and CDR2: SGHNT, YYREEE (reference sequence). The CDR3: CASSNRQPGYGYTF. The CDR3, as DNA: TGTGCCAGCAGCAACCGACAACCAGGCTATGGCTACACCTTC.

The CDR3 sequence is CASSQEPGYEQYF. Here the CDR3 DNA reads TGTGCCAGCAGCCAAGAACCCGGGTACGAGCAGTACTTC. V gene TRBV3-1 (or the pseudogene TRBV3-2) combines with J gene TRBJ2-7, with D uncertain. Trimming took 0 bases from V and 4 from J, leaving 7 bases between them. The CDR3 spans 13 residues. Germline lookup yields CDR1 LGHDT and CDR2 YNNKEL (reference sequence).

J is TRBJ2-3 and V is TRBV5-5, with 9 bases aligning to TRBD1. This CDR3 has 15 amino acids. Germline V gene sequence: CDR1 SGHKS, CDR2 YYEKEE (reference sequence). The ends lost 0 bases at V and 1 base at J; junction bases unmatched: 0. The CDR3 region is CASSLGTGGTDTQYF. In nucleotides, the CDR3 is TGTGCCAGCAGCTTGGGGACAGGGGGCACAGATACGCAGTATTTT.

The rearrangement uses TRBV9 and TRBJ1-4; 7 nucleotides line up with TRBD1. Germline CDR1 and CDR2: SGDLS and YYNGEE. V lost 0 bases and J lost 0; bases outside the gene matches: 2. This CDR3 comprises 16 residues. The CDR3: CASSVGQGTTNEKLFF. The CDR3, as DNA: TGTGCCAGCAGCGTAGGACAGGGCACAACTAATGAAAAACTGTTTTTT.

V and J are TRBV5-6 and TRBJ2-1; D gene unclear. CDR1 SGHDT and CDR2 YYEEEE come from the germline V gene. The CDR3 runs to 11 residues. Trimming removed 2 bases at V and 6 bases at J, with 3 bases between. The CDR3, as DNA: TGTGCCAGCAGCTTCGGCAATGAGCAGTTCTTC. Its protein product is CASSFGNEQFF.

The chain links TRBV7-9 to TRBJ1-2, with TRBD1 matching 8 bases. V dropped 3 bases and J dropped 8; count of bases not matched to a gene: 14. Germline V lookup: CDR1 SEHNR, CDR2 FQNEAQ (reference sequence). The CDR3 covers 16 residues. In nucleotides, the CDR3 is TGTGCCAGCAGCTTGGGACAGGCACTCACCGAAGTCGGCTACACCTTC. This sequence encodes CASSLGQALTEVGYTF.

V and J are TRBV29-1 and TRBJ2-3; no firm D call. The CDR3 is 13 amino acids. V was clipped by 3 bases and J by 2 bases, with 9 bases between them. CDR1 SQVTM and CDR2 ANQGSEA come from the germline V gene. CDR3 DNA: TGCAGCGTTGAGGGCTCGAACACAGATACGCAGTATTTT. This codes for CSVEGSNTDTQYF.

J is TRBJ1-4 and V is TRBV7-2, with D perhaps matching TRBD1 (5 bases). The CDR3 sequence is 14 residues long. V lost 5 bases, J lost 2 bases, and 9 bases lay in between. The germline V gene has CDR1 SGHTA and CDR2 FQGNSA. CDR3: CASSPTVTNEKLFF. Written as DNA, the CDR3 is TGTGCCAGCAGCCCGACAGTTACTAATGAAAAACTGTTTTTT.

V is TRBV19 and J is TRBJ1-4, with D perhaps TRBD1 (6 bases). CDR1 is LNHDA, CDR2 SQIVND, per germline (reference sequence). The CDR3 loop spans 16 amino acids. The germline V and J ends were trimmed by 7 bases and 0 bases, with 15 bases remaining between them. The CDR3 DNA reads TGTGCCAGTACCAAACAGGGAGTTGCAACTAATGAAAAACTGTTTTTT. It is translated as CASTKQGVATNEKLFF.

This chain links TRBV19 with TRBJ2-7; 7 bases are shared with TRBD2. V lost 6 bases to trimming and J lost 1 base; unmatched junction nucleotides: 9. The CDR3 is 15 residues long. CDR1 is LNHDA, CDR2 SQIVND, per germline (reference sequence). The CDR3 is CASSSRDGGSYEQYF. The CDR3 nucleotides read TGTGCCAGTAGCTCTCGGGACGGGGGGTCCTACGAGCAGTACTTC. Based on the CDR3 plus reference TRBV19 and TRBJ2-7, the full variable domain is DGGITQSPKYLFRKEGQNVTLSCEQNLNHDAMYWYRQDPGQGLRLIYYSQIVNDFQKGDIAEGYSVSREKKESFPLTVTSAQKNPTAFYLCASSSRDGGSYEQYFGPGTRLTVT.

This rearrangement joins TRBV6-5 to TRBJ1-2, with D uncertain. The ends were cut back, 0 bases at V and 4 bases at J, with 9 bases in the middle. Looked up from germline, CDR1 is MNHEY and CDR2 is SVGAGI. CDR3 length equals 14 residues. The CDR3 nucleotides read TGTGCCAGCAGTTACTCTCCAGGCCCCTATGGCTACACCTTC. This encodes CASSYSPGPYGYTF.

V is TRBV19 and J is TRBJ1-2, with 8 bases identical to TRBD1. CDR1 is LNHDA, CDR2 SQIVND, per germline (reference sequence). The CDR3 has 15 residues. J gave up 4 bases and V 3 bases, and 7 bases lay outside the gene matches. CDR3 loop: CASSIRGQATYGYTF. DNA for the CDR3: TGTGCCAGTAGTATTCGGGGACAGGCGACCTATGGCTACACCTTC.

V and J are TRBV7-2 and TRBJ1-2; D remains ambiguous. This CDR3 has 16 residues. The germline V and J ends were trimmed by 5 bases and 0 bases, with 16 bases remaining between them. CDR1 is SGHTA and CDR2 is FQGNSA in the germline V gene. The CDR3, as DNA: TGTGCCAGCAGCCCCCTTAGCGACCGCACTAACTATGGCTACACCTTC. Amino acid sequence: CASSPLSDRTNYGYTF.

The chain has TRBV18 and TRBJ2-5; D is possibly TRBD1 (6 bases). Trimming shortened V by 0 bases and J by 5 bases, and 10 bases separated the two germline ends. Germline V gives CDR1 KGHSH, CDR2 LQKENI. The CDR3 sequence is 14 residues long. The CDR3: CASSPPRGLETQYF. The CDR3 coding sequence is TGTGCCAGCTCACCACCGAGGGGGTTGGAGACCCAGTACTTC. The full variable domain, completed using reference TRBV18 and TRBJ2-5, is NAGVMQNPRHLVRRRGQEARLRCSPMKGHSHVYWYRQLPEEGLKFMVYLQKENIIDESGMPKERFSAEFPKEGPSILRIQQVVRGDSAAYFCASSPPRGLETQYFGPGTRLLVL.

The V call is TRBV4-3, the J call TRBJ2-7; the match to TRBD1 covers 10 bases. This CDR3 is built from 15 residues. Trimming removed 3 bases from V and 4 bases from J; junction bases left unmatched: 6. CDR1 and CDR2 from the germline V gene are LGHNA and YSLEER. The CDR3 DNA is TGCGCCAGCAGCCATTCCGGGACAGGGGAATACGAGCAGTACTTC. Its protein product is CASSHSGTGEYEQYF.